A selection of T cell receptor beta chains follows, all from one sample in a study of blood T cell repertoires in COVID-19. Method: immunoSEQ multiplex PCR; TCRdb's copy keeps in-frame clones and lacks some. The table records hundreds of thousands of clones, 85% to 90% of them present only once. Sequencing used peripheral blood. The receptors stem from a man between 18 and 35 years old with COVID-19, enrolled during active disease. The CDR3 runs from the conserved cysteine through the conserved F or W. The order of the fields is V gene, D gene, CDR3 length, clone size, J gene, CDR3 DNA, CDR3 protein. A D gene is named only where the DNA matches it firmly. The size field is filled for only some rows; it gives once, few, many or a size class.

TRBV7-2,TRBD1,14,.,TRBJ1-1,TGTGCCAGCAGCGCGGACAGGGGGCGGACTGAAGCTTTCTTT,CASSADRGRTEAFF
TRBV5-1,TRBD2,15,.,TRBJ2-1,TGCGCCAGCAGCTTGGAGGGCGGGAGGGCCGATGAGCAGTTCTTC,CASSLEGGRADEQFF
TRBV3-1/TRBV3-2,TRBD2,14,.,TRBJ2-3,TGTGCCAGCAGCTACGGACTAGCGGCAGATACGCAGTATTTT,CASSYGLAADTQYF
TRBV5-1,TRBD1,18,.,TRBJ1-4,TGCGCCAGCAGCTTCTTACCCCCCGGCAGGGGGAGGAGTGAAAAACTGTTTTTT,CASSFLPPGRGRSEKLFF
TRBV15,TRBD1,14,.,TRBJ2-7,TGTGCCACCAGCAAAGGGACAGGTGGCTACGAGCAGTACTTC,CATSKGTGGYEQYF
TRBV6-6,TRBD1,14,.,TRBJ2-1,TGTGCCAGCAGGCGACAGGGGGCTAGGGATGAGCAGTTCTTC,CASRRQGARDEQFF
TRBV2,.,15,.,TRBJ1-6,TGTGCCAGCAGTGGTAGGGGCGGGAGGGGTTCACCCCTCCACTTT,CASSGRGGRGSPLHF
TRBV27,TRBD1,15,few,TRBJ1-5,TGTGCCAGCAGACCAACAGGGGAACGTAATCAGCCCCAGCATTTT,CASRPTGERNQPQHF
TRBV24-1,TRBD2,17,.,TRBJ2-3,TGTGCCACCAGTGATTTATCCACCGGGACTAGCGGTTATACGCAGTATTTT,CATSDLSTGTSGYTQYF
TRBV5-1,.,13,.,TRBJ2-7,TGCGCCAGCAGCTTGGAGCTGGGACTCGAGCAGTACTTC,CASSLELGLEQYF
TRBV18,TRBD2,16,.,TRBJ2-1,TGTGCCAGCTCACCCCAAGGACTAGCGGGATACAATGAGCAGTTCTTC,CASSPQGLAGYNEQFF
TRBV19,.,16,.,TRBJ1-2,TGTGCCAGTAGTCGTGGTGACAGGCCTTCGAACTATGGCTACACCTTC,CASSRGDRPSNYGYTF
TRBV2,TRBD2,16,few,TRBJ2-2,TGTGCCAGCAGTCCCCTGTGGGGGGGAAACACCGGGGAGCTGTTTTTT,CASSPLWGGNTGELFF
TRBV5-1,.,17,.,TRBJ1-6,TGCGCCAGCAGCCGGACCAAGGACAGCCTCCCCCAACGGGACCTCCACTTT,CASSRTKDSLPQRDLHF
TRBV3-1/TRBV3-2,TRBD2,14,.,TRBJ2-7,TGTGCCAGCAGCCAGAGGACTAGCGGGGTAGAGCAGTACTTC,CASSQRTSGVEQYF
TRBV3-1/TRBV3-2,.,14,.,TRBJ2-1,TGTGCCAGCAGCCAAGATTCGGCAGGCCGAGAGCAGTTCTTC,CASSQDSAGREQFF
TRBV29-1,TRBD1,14,.,TRBJ1-3,TGCAGCGTAGCCGGGACAGGGGTCGGAAACACCATATATTTT,CSVAGTGVGNTIYF
TRBV11-2,.,15,.,TRBJ2-3,TGTGCCAGCATGCAAGGACAGCTAATGAGGGATACGCAGTATTTT,CASMQGQLMRDTQYF
TRBV24-1,TRBD2,14,.,TRBJ2-3,TGTGCCACCGAGGCGGGAGACCCCACAGATACGCAGTATTTT,CATEAGDPTDTQYF
TRBV7-6,.,16,.,TRBJ2-1,TGTGCCAGCAGCTACTCTACCGGGGGTCACTACAATGAGCAGTTCTTC,CASSYSTGGHYNEQFF
TRBV30,TRBD2,17,.,TRBJ2-2,TGTGCCTGGAGTGACACTCCCCTAGCGGGAAACACCGGGGAGCTGTTTTTT,CAWSDTPLAGNTGELFF
TRBV7-9,.,15,.,TRBJ1-1,TGTGCCAGCAGCTATGCTCAGGGGAACAACACTGAAGCTTTCTTT,CASSYAQGNNTEAFF
TRBV2,TRBD1,15,.,TRBJ2-1,TGTGCCAGCAGAGAACAGGGGGTTTCCTACAATGAGCAGTTCTTC,CASREQGVSYNEQFF
TRBV6-5,TRBD1,14,.,TRBJ2-5,TGTGCCAGCAGCCTGGACAGGGCCCGCGAGACCCAGTACTTC,CASSLDRARETQYF
TRBV25-1,TRBD1,14,.,TRBJ2-7,TGTGCCAGCAGTGTGTTGGGACAGGCCTACGAGCAGTACTTC,CASSVLGQAYEQYF
TRBV2,.,15,.,TRBJ2-1,TGTGCCAGCAGTGCCCCAGACAGCTACATCGATGAGCAGTTCTTC,CASSAPDSYIDEQFF
TRBV5-1,.,16,.,TRBJ2-7,TGCGCCAGCAGCTTGTTTGGACGGGAGATCCCCTACGAGCAGTACTTC,CASSLFGREIPYEQYF
TRBV29-1,TRBD1,14,.,TRBJ2-2,TGCAGCGTTCCCCGGGACAGGGGTGGCGGGGAGCTGTTTTTT,CSVPRDRGGGELFF
TRBV7-9,TRBD1,17,.,TRBJ1-6,TGTGCCAGCAGCGCCTCCGGGACAGGGGACTATAATTCACCCCTCCACTTT,CASSASGTGDYNSPLHF
TRBV20-1,.,11,.,TRBJ2-7,TGCAGTGCTAAATTAGTCCGCGAGCAGTACTTC,CSAKLVREQYF
TRBV2,.,14,.,TRBJ2-1,TGTGCCAGCTGCGCAGGGATGATCTACAATGAGCAGTTCTTC,CASCAGMIYNEQFF
TRBV20-1,TRBD1,11,.,TRBJ1-2,TGCAGTCTCACTGCAGGGGGCGGCTACACCTTC,CSLTAGGGYTF
TRBV11-2,.,15,.,TRBJ2-7,TGTGCCAGCAGCCATACAGGGAAGAGCTCCTACGAGCAGTACTTC,CASSHTGKSSYEQYF
TRBV18,.,16,.,TRBJ1-1,TGTGCCAGCTCACCCAGACCCACAGATATGAACACTGAAGCTTTCTTT,CASSPRPTDMNTEAFF
TRBV19,TRBD1,16,.,TRBJ1-3,TGTGCCAGTAGTTCCTCCAGGGGGGTAACTGGAAACACCATATATTTT,CASSSSRGVTGNTIYF